This entry is about one T cell receptor (beta chain). Its specificity is unknown. Authors' processing steps: Owing to the provision of junction-only sequences devoid of quality scores by immunoSEQ, filtering differed. Produced via immunoSEQ multiplex PCR; TCRdb's table is partial and in-frame only. That table supplies the V and J calls and clone size; D and trimming were determined from the DNA. The repertoire holds around 1,100,000 clones, with around three quarters as singletons. The data were obtained in a study of shared clonotypes between healthy human individuals. Study results and limitations: Across subsets, estimated richness was generally greater for naive than for memory populations. The study found 4.5% to 6% of naive CD4 clonotypes shared across four donors. Only blood was sampled; tissue repertoires likely differ.

V gave up 6 bases and J gave up 0 bases; unmatched junction bases: 4. In germline, CDR1 is MNHNS, CDR2 SASEGT. The CDR3 covers 15 residues. The TCR sequence derives from a man aged 18 to 29 in good health. Some clones in this sample may be carry-over from other donors' samples. Material: memory CD4+ T cells from PBMCs. The subset: CD45RA-negative fraction. The chain joins TRBV6-1 to TRBJ2-7; 11 bases are a match to TRBD1. CDR3 in DNA: TGTGCCAGCAGGAATGGACAGGGGGCCTCCTACGAGCAGTACTTC. Translation: CASRNGQGASYEQYF.